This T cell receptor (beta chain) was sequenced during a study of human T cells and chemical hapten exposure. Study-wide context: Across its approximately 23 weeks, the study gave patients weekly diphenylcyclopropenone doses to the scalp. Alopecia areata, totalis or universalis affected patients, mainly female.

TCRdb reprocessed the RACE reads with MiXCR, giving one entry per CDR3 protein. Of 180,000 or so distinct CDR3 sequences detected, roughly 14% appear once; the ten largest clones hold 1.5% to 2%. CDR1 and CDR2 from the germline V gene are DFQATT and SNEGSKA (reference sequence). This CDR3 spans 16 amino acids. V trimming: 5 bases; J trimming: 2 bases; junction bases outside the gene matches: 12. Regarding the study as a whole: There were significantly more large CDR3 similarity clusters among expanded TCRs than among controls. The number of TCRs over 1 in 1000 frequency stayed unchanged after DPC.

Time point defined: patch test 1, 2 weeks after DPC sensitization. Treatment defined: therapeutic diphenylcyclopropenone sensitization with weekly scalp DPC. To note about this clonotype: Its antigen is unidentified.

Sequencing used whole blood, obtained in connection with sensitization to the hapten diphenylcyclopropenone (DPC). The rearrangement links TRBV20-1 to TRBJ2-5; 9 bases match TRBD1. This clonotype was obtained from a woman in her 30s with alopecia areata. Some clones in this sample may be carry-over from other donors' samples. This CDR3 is CSAGDLQGARQETQYF. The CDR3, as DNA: TGCAGTGCTGGGGACTTACAGGGGGCAAGGCAAGAGACCCAGTACTTC.